A single sample gave rise to the 23 T cell receptor beta chains below, sequenced in a study of blood T cells in healthy people across ages. PCR was performed a second time for roughly 7 to 12 cycles using a sample-barcoded 5' primer and a J-beta primer mix. MiXCR was run by TCRdb on the 5' RACE reads, yielding one entry per CDR3 protein. The sample lists 1,800,000 or so distinct CDR3 sequences, about two fifths seen once, with approximately 22% in the top ten. Sequenced input: blood. The origin of the receptors is a human donor in good health.

In its sample, this clonotype was seen a few times. This chain connects TRBV6-5 to TRBJ2-7; no definite D call. Germline CDR1 and CDR2: MNHEY and SVGAGI. The CDR3 loop spans 13 amino acids. Trimming left V 2 bases short and J 3 bases short, with 8 bases between. Here the CDR3 reads CASSYPPNYEQYF. CDR3 nucleotide sequence: TGTGCCAGCAGTTACCCACCTAACTACGAGCAGTACTTC.

This rearrangement joins TRBV29-1 to TRBJ1-1, with unresolved D. Deletions cut 3 bases from V and 3 bases from J, with 11 bases between. Germline V gene data show CDR1 as SQVTM and CDR2 as ANQGSEA. The CDR3 spans 13 residues. The CDR3 is CSVDEQVDTEAFF. DNA for the CDR3: TGCAGCGTTGACGAGCAGGTTGACACTGAAGCTTTCTTT.

This clonotype was seen only a few times. V and J are TRBV5-1 and TRBJ1-4; D gene ambiguous. Trimming shortened V by 4 bases and J by 4 bases, and 11 bases separated the two germline ends. In germline, CDR1 is SGHRS, CDR2 YFSETQ. This CDR3 has 14 amino acids. CDR3 sequence reads: CASSPYTSNEKLFF. The DNA for the CDR3 is TGCGCCAGCAGCCCTTACACCAGTAATGAAAAACTGTTTTTT.

J is TRBJ1-5 and V is TRBV15; perhaps TRBD1 as D (5 bases). V lost 1 base, J lost 3 bases, and 10 bases lay in between. There are 15 residues in the CDR3. CDR1 and CDR2 from the germline V gene are LNHNV and YYDKDF (reference sequence). This CDR3 is CATSRGRAANQPQHF. The CDR3 nucleotides read TGTGCCACCAGCAGAGGCAGGGCGGCCAATCAGCCCCAGCATTTT.

This clonotype was seen a few times. The chain combines TRBV5-1 with TRBJ2-1, with 7 positions matching TRBD1. CDR3 length: 14 amino acids. The germline gives CDR1 SGHRS, CDR2 YFSETQ. J was trimmed by 6 bases and V by 0 bases; bases with no gene match: 3. CDR3 sequence (DNA): TGCGCCAGCAGCTTGGTGACAGGGCCCAATGAGCAGTTCTTC. It is translated as CASSLVTGPNEQFF.

Worth noting for this clonotype: The junction and the germline gene differ at one end; a read error may be behind it. This CDR3 is CGAQHSFYGYTF. CDR3 DNA sequence: TGCGGTGCTCAGCACAGTTTCTATGGCTACACCTTC. The chain carries TRBV20-1 and TRBJ1-2, with unresolved D. The length of the CDR3 is 12 residues. Germline V gene data show CDR1 as DFQATT and CDR2 as SNEGSKA (reference sequence).

This sequence joins TRBV2 and TRBJ1-1; D might be TRBD1 (5 bases). The V and J ends lost 8 bases and 5 bases respectively, with 15 bases between them. From germline, CDR1 is SNHLY and CDR2 FYNNEI. The length of the CDR3 is 13 residues. Here the CDR3 reads CASGEGIGTEAFF. Written as DNA, the CDR3 is TGTGCCAGCGGGGAGGGGATCGGGACTGAAGCTTTCTTT. Combining the CDR3 with reference TRBV2 and TRBJ1-1 gives the whole variable domain EPEVTQTPSHQVTQMGQEVILRCVPISNHLYFYWYRQILGQKVEFLVSFYNNEISEKSEIFDDQFSVERPDGSNFTLKIRSTKLEDSAMYFCASGEGIGTEAFFGQGTRLTVV.

The chain has TRBV28 and TRBJ1-1; D gene unclear. This CDR3 has 14 amino acids. Trimming pared 5 bases from V and 8 bases from J, leaving 18 bases between. CDR1 and CDR2 (germline): MDHEN, SYDVKM. The CDR3 sequence: CASSPLQRTEEAFF. CDR3 in DNA: TGTGCCAGCAGTCCCCTCCAACGGACTGAGGAAGCTTTCTTT.

The V gene is TRBV7-2, the J gene TRBJ2-5; D ambiguous. The DNA end is a closer match to TRBJ2-7, so the J assignment may be wrong. This CDR3 has 12 amino acids. Per the germline V gene, CDR1 is SGHTA and CDR2 is FQGNSA. The CDR3 here is CASSRVRYEQYF. DNA of the CDR3: TGTGCCAGCAGCCGAGTCCGTTACGAGCAGTACTTC.

This chain joins TRBV20-1 and TRBJ1-1; TRBD1 matches at 10 bases. J gave up 6 bases and V 5 bases, and 6 bases lay outside the gene matches. Looked up from germline, CDR1 is DFQATT and CDR2 is SNEGSKA (reference sequence). The CDR3 contains 13 residues. The CDR3 region has the DNA TGCAGTGCTCCGCGGGACAGGGGCTCTGAAGCTTTCTTT. This translates into CSAPRDRGSEAFF.

This clonotype appeared a few times. The rearrangement links TRBV20-1 to TRBJ2-3; 11 nucleotides agree with TRBD2. The ends lost 6 bases at V and 3 bases at J; junction bases unmatched: 11. Per germline, CDR1 DFQATT and CDR2 SNEGSKA (reference sequence). CDR3 length: 16 residues. CDR3 protein: CSASGASGGITDTQYF. The CDR3 bases are TGCAGTGCCAGTGGAGCTAGCGGGGGGATAACAGATACGCAGTATTTT.

The rearrangement joins TRBV11-1 to TRBJ2-5; perhaps TRBD1 as D (7 bases). The germline CDR1 and CDR2 sequences are SGHAT and FQDESV (reference sequence). V was cut by 5 bases and J by 2 bases, with 15 bases left in between. The CDR3 extends over 15 amino acids. In nucleotides, the CDR3 is TGTGCCAGCAGCGTCGCGACAGGGAGGCAAGAGACCCAGTACTTC. This codes for CASSVATGRQETQYF.

This clonotype has a handful of counts. This sequence joins TRBV5-1 and TRBJ2-3; a possible D gene is TRBD1 (6 bases). V lost 7 bases and J 1 base, leaving 13 bases between the germline ends. This CDR3 is built from 14 residues. The germline V gene encodes CDR1 SGHRS and CDR2 YFSETQ. CDR3 DNA sequence: TGCGCCAGCGACCCCCAGGGGCGCACAGATACGCAGTATTTT. Encoded protein: CASDPQGRTDTQYF.

The genes are TRBV5-1 and TRBJ2-7, with 7 bases aligning to TRBD1. The CDR3 has 16 residues. V dropped 0 bases and J dropped 2; count of bases not matched to a gene: 8. Germline lookup yields CDR1 SGHRS and CDR2 YFSETQ. This CDR3 reads CASSLGGQAPPYEQYF. DNA of the CDR3: TGCGCCAGCAGCTTGGGTGGACAGGCTCCCCCCTACGAGCAGTACTTC.

CDR3: CASSQEGGWTEAFF. The DNA of the CDR3 is TGCGCCAGCAGCCAAGAAGGGGGATGGACTGAAGCTTTCTTT. The chain joins TRBV4-1 to TRBJ1-1, with a weak D call TRBD1 (6 bases). The CDR3 contains 14 residues. Trimming stripped 0 bases from V and 5 bases from J, with 10 bases between. Germline lookup yields CDR1 MGHRA and CDR2 YSYEKL.

The J gene is TRBJ2-7, the V gene TRBV5-1; 14 bases match TRBD2. Germline V CDR1 and CDR2: SGHRS, YFSETQ. V lost 4 bases to trimming and J lost 0 bases; unmatched junction nucleotides: 9. The CDR3 sequence is 18 residues long. The CDR3 reads CASSPGLAGAHISYEQYF. CDR3 DNA sequence: TGCGCCAGCAGCCCGGGACTAGCGGGGGCTCATATCTCCTACGAGCAGTACTTC.

This clonotype was detected a few times. The chain uses TRBV20-1 and TRBJ2-1; 11 bases are a match to TRBD2. With 5 bases clipped from V and 10 bases from J, the junction kept 4 bases outside the gene matches. Germline lookup yields CDR1 DFQATT and CDR2 SNEGSKA (reference sequence). There are 12 residues in the CDR3. CDR3 residues: CSAGGTSGEQFF. DNA of the CDR3: TGCAGTGCTGGAGGGACTAGCGGAGAGCAGTTCTTC.

This chain links TRBV7-2 with TRBJ2-1, with TRBD1 matching over 10 bases. The CDR3 length is 17 residues. CDR1 and CDR2 (germline): SGHTA, FQGNSA. With 1 base clipped from V and 1 base from J, the junction kept 4 bases outside the gene matches. CDR3 amino acids: CASSLGWDRGSYNEQFF. CDR3 coding DNA: TGTGCCAGCAGCTTAGGGTGGGACAGGGGTTCCTACAATGAGCAGTTCTTC.

Only a few counts were recorded for this clonotype. The gene calls are TRBV12-3 or TRBV12-4 and TRBJ1-2, with D hard to call. V lost 2 bases and J lost 4, with 8 bases in between. The CDR3 loop spans 13 amino acids. In nucleotides, the CDR3 is TGTGCCAGCAGTTTATCTAACCTCTATGGCTACACCTTC. Translating it yields CASSLSNLYGYTF.

The rearrangement joins TRBV7-9 to TRBJ1-5, with a possible D match to TRBD1 (5 bases). From germline, CDR1 is SEHNR and CDR2 FQNEAQ (reference sequence). The CDR3 spans 16 residues. Trimming left V 1 base short and J 6 bases short, with 16 bases between. For the CDR3, the DNA is TGTGCCAGCAGCTTAGGTGAGGGGCGAGGCAGTCAGCCCCAGCATTTT. This sequence encodes CASSLGEGRGSQPQHF.

The chain carries TRBV21-1 and TRBJ1-2. TRBV21-1 is listed as a pseudogene. The CDR3 runs to 14 residues. CDR3 coding DNA: TGTGCCAGCAGCCCCAACAAGGCTAACTATGGCTACACCTTC. Protein product: CASSPNKANYGYTF.

This clonotype was seen a handful of times. The rearrangement uses TRBV4-1 and TRBJ1-5, with D uncertain. Germline CDR1 MGHRA, CDR2 YSYEKL. V shed 1 base and J shed 5 bases, with 6 bases lying between them. This CDR3 has 13 amino acids. This CDR3 is CASSQGTDQPQHF. CDR3 nucleotide sequence: TGCGCCAGCAGCCAAGGTACGGATCAGCCCCAGCATTTT.

The chain joins TRBV4-2 to TRBJ1-2; 7 nucleotides match TRBD1. The CDR3 extends over 16 amino acids. Per germline, CDR1 LGHNA and CDR2 YNFKEQ. V shed 5 bases and J 8 bases; nucleotides not matched to a gene: 17. The CDR3: CASSSTPPPDRQGYTF. Here the CDR3 DNA reads TGTGCCAGCAGCTCAACCCCCCCACCGGACAGGCAAGGCTACACCTTC.